This T cell receptor beta chain is drawn from a study of CD8+ T cells in alopecia areata. Background on the study: The drug, oral tofacitinib, was given to treated patients at 5 to 10 mg twice daily.

Germline V lookup: CDR1 SQVTM, CDR2 ANQGSEA. This CDR3 comprises 13 residues. CD4+ and CD8+ T cells were sorted from PBMCs stained for CD3, CD4 and CD8. Following extraction, RNA underwent reverse transcription to cDNA, which served as the sequencing template. Method: immunoSEQ multiplex PCR; TCRdb's copy keeps in-frame clones and lacks some. Counted here are 90,000 to 150,000 clones, around two fifths occurring once; the ten biggest clones make up 3% to 3.5%. This receptor was taken from a human donor with alopecia areata. This chain uses TRBV29-1 with TRBJ2-5; D is perhaps TRBD1 (6 bases). The J call may be mistaken, given a closer DNA end match to TRBJ2-7. The sequencing sample was made of CD4+ T cells sorted from blood. The CDR3 DNA sequence: TGCAGCGTTGAGTACCCAGGGGAGTACGAGCAGTACTTC. Its translation is CSVEYPGEYEQYF.